The 31 T cell receptor beta chains below all came from one sample that was sequenced in a study of blood T cell repertoires in COVID-19. TCRdb keeps only in-frame clones here, not all; method: immunoSEQ multiplex PCR. The sample has tens of thousands of clones, roughly 84% seen once; the top ten hold 17%. Sequencing was done on a sample of peripheral blood. These receptors came from a man between 65 and 85 years old with active COVID-19.

This chain links TRBV6-4 with TRBJ1-1; 9 bases are a match to TRBD1. The junction had 5 bases not matched to a gene; V was cut back by 6 bases and J by 6 bases. Looked up from germline, CDR1 is MRHNA and CDR2 is SNTAGT. This CDR3 has 13 residues. For the CDR3, the DNA is TGTGCCAGCAGCGAGGACAGGGGCGCTGAAGCTTTCTTT. Translating it yields CASSEDRGAEAFF.

The rearrangement uses TRBV2 and TRBJ2-1; D is undetermined. This CDR3 is 11 amino acids long. Per germline, CDR1 SNHLY and CDR2 FYNNEI. Trimming took off 9 bases at V and 5 bases at J, with 8 bases between the two ends. The CDR3 coding sequence is TGTGCCAGAGACACCGACAATGAGCAGTTCTTC. This gives the protein CARDTDNEQFF.

For the CDR3, the DNA is TGTGCCAGCAGCTTAGCGGCAGGGGGACGGGATGGCTACACCTTC. Amino acid sequence: CASSLAAGGRDGYTF. The chain couples TRBV7-9 to TRBJ1-2; TRBD1 aligns across 7 bases. The length of the CDR3 is 15 residues. Unmatched junction bases numbered 7, after V lost 0 bases and J lost 6 bases. Germline V gene sequence: CDR1 SEHNR, CDR2 FQNEAQ (reference sequence).

This clone was picked up one time. The chain combines TRBV20-1 with TRBJ2-5, with 7 bases identical to TRBD1. This CDR3 is built from 11 residues. Trimming removed 6 bases from V and 7 bases from J; junction bases left unmatched: 5. Germline CDR1 reads DFQATT; CDR2 reads SNEGSKA (reference sequence). The CDR3 DNA sequence: TGCAGTGCGGGCCGACAGGGGACCCAGTACTTC. It translates to CSAGRQGTQYF.

The chain is built from TRBV5-1 and TRBJ1-4; D ambiguous. The V and J ends lost 7 bases and 8 bases respectively, with 15 bases between them. Germline CDR1 SGHRS, CDR2 YFSETQ. CDR3 size: 13 residues. The CDR3 here is CASALGSGEKLFF. DNA for the CDR3: TGCGCCAGCGCACTGGGCTCCGGAGAAAAACTGTTTTTT.

The V call is TRBV6-2 or TRBV6-3, the J call TRBJ2-3, with D possibly matching TRBD1 (6 bases). Per the germline V gene, CDR1 is MNHEY and CDR2 is SVGEGT. CDR3 length: 13 residues. Trimming pared 5 bases from V and 5 bases from J, leaving 11 bases between. The CDR3 bases are TGTGCCAGCAGTGCGACAGGAAGAGATACGCAGTATTTT. Translated: CASSATGRDTQYF.

The DNA of the CDR3 is TGCGCCAGCAGCCCCCTAGCGGGAGGGCCTCCCGAGCAGTACTTC. Translating it yields CASSPLAGGPPEQYF. This sequence joins TRBV5-1 and TRBJ2-7, with 12 nucleotides matching TRBD2. This CDR3 contains 15 residues. Germline lookup yields CDR1 SGHRS and CDR2 YFSETQ. The J segment lost 6 bases and the V segment lost 4 bases, leaving 8 bases of the junction unmatched.

The chain uses TRBV11-2 and TRBJ2-7; 7 bases fit TRBD2. V lost 1 base and J lost 2; bases outside the gene matches: 2. CDR1 and CDR2 (germline): SGHAT, FQNNGV. The CDR3 consists of 14 residues. CDR3 loop: CASSLGAGTYEQYF. In nucleotides, the CDR3 is TGTGCCAGCAGCTTAGGAGCGGGGACCTACGAGCAGTACTTC.

V usage is TRBV7-9 and J usage is TRBJ2-7, with TRBD2 identical over 7 bases. The V segment lost 6 bases and the J segment 4 bases; nucleotides outside the gene matches: 3. Germline CDR1 SEHNR, CDR2 FQNEAQ (reference sequence). This CDR3 is built from 12 residues. The CDR3 DNA sequence: TGTGCCAGCAGTATCGGGGGGTACGAGCAGTACTTC. The encoded protein is CASSIGGYEQYF.

The rearrangement uses TRBV29-1 and TRBJ2-7, with 7 positions matching TRBD1. Per the germline V gene, CDR1 is SQVTM and CDR2 is ANQGSEA. This CDR3 region has 14 residues. The CDR3 region is CSALYRDSSYEQYF. CDR3 bases: TGCAGTGCCCTATATAGGGACAGTTCCTACGAGCAGTACTTC.

The rearrangement uses TRBV5-5 and TRBJ1-1; D is uncertain. CDR1 is SGHKS and CDR2 is YYEKEE in the germline V gene (reference sequence). This CDR3 comprises 17 residues. V gave up 4 bases and J gave up 0 bases, with 19 bases separating them. The CDR3 reads CASSPLSGKPLNTEAFF. As DNA, the CDR3 is TGTGCCAGCAGCCCCCTGTCGGGTAAGCCACTGAACACTGAAGCTTTCTTT.

The rearrangement links TRBV27 to TRBJ1-1, with no clear D. The CDR3 covers 13 residues. Germline V gene sequence: CDR1 MNHEY, CDR2 SMNVEV (reference sequence). Trimming left V 2 bases short and J 1 base short, with 5 bases between. The CDR3 nucleotides are TGTGCCAGCAGTTTAGGCAGGAACACTGAAGCTTTCTTT. This translates into CASSLGRNTEAFF.

The rearrangement links TRBV10-3 to TRBJ1-1; 9 nucleotides agree with TRBD1. With 7 bases clipped from V and 3 bases from J, the junction kept 6 bases outside the gene matches. The CDR3 has 14 residues. Per the germline V gene, CDR1 is ENHRY and CDR2 is SYGVKD. CDR3 protein: CAITRQGDYTEAFF. CDR3 bases: TGTGCCATCACCAGACAGGGGGATTACACTGAAGCTTTCTTT.

The chain links TRBV7-2 to TRBJ1-5; 9 bases map to TRBD1. Per germline, CDR1 SGHTA and CDR2 FQGNSA. J gave up 6 bases and V 4 bases, and 4 bases lay outside the gene matches. CDR3 size: 14 residues. The DNA for the CDR3 is TGTGCCAGCAGCTCACAGGGGGCCATTCAGCCCCAGCATTTT. This codes for CASSSQGAIQPQHF.

The gene calls are TRBV7-8 and TRBJ2-2; 12 nucleotides agree with TRBD2. V lost 1 base to trimming and J lost 6 bases; unmatched junction nucleotides: 6. Germline lookup yields CDR1 SGHVS and CDR2 FQNEAQ. The CDR3 has 17 residues. The CDR3 DNA reads as TGTGCCAGCAGCTTAGTCCTAGCGGGAGGGCCATCCGGGGAGCTGTTTTTT. This sequence encodes CASSLVLAGGPSGELFF.

As to this clone: An end of the junction differs from the germline gene, which may be a read error. This chain links TRBV11-2 with TRBJ2-7; 8 nucleotides line up with TRBD1. Germline V gene sequence: CDR1 SGHAT, CDR2 FQNNGV. The CDR3 is made up of 14 amino acids. The CDR3 coding sequence is TGTGCCAGCAGCTTAGGCCGGCAGACAGGGGCCATCGGCTTC. It yields the protein CASSLGRQTGAIGF. Together with reference TRBV11-2 and TRBJ2-7, the CDR3 gives the full variable domain: EAGVAQSPRYKIIEKRQSVAFWCNPISGHATLYWYQQILGQGPKLLIQFQNNGVVDDSQLPKDRFSAERLKGVDSTLKIQPAKLEDSAVYLCASSLGRQTGAIGFGPGTRLTVT.

For this clone: The sample has other DNA sequences that encode this CDR3 too. The rearrangement joins TRBV3-1 (or the pseudogene TRBV3-2) to TRBJ2-2; tentatively, D is TRBD2 (6 bases). V lost 2 bases and J lost 3, with 13 bases in between. The CDR3 length is 16 residues. In germline, CDR1 is LGHDT, CDR2 YNNKEL (reference sequence). Here the CDR3 DNA reads TGTGCCAGCAGCCAAAGGCTGGCGGGATACACCGGGGAGCTGTTTTTT. Protein: CASSQRLAGYTGELFF.

The chain has TRBV7-2 and TRBJ2-3; D is perhaps TRBD2 (5 bases). The germline gives CDR1 SGHTA, CDR2 FQGNSA. The V end lost 2 bases, the J end lost 6 bases, and 9 bases lay between the germline ends. This CDR3 comprises 13 residues. The CDR3 region is CASSLKEDDTQYF. DNA for the CDR3: TGTGCCAGCAGCTTAAAGGAGGATGATACGCAGTATTTT. The complete variable domain, with remaining parts taken from reference TRBV7-2 and TRBJ2-3, reads GAGVSQSPSNKVTEKGKDVELRCDPISGHTALYWYRQSLGQGLEFLIYFQGNSAPDKSGLPSDRFSAERTGGSVSTLTIQRTQQEDSAVYLCASSLKEDDTQYFGPGTRLTVL.

The chain has TRBV19 and TRBJ2-2, with D possibly matching TRBD2 (6 bases). Looked up from germline, CDR1 is LNHDA and CDR2 is SQIVND (reference sequence). The CDR3 runs 15 residues. V was trimmed by 7 bases and J by 4 bases, leaving 16 bases between them. Here the CDR3 reads CASKGIGGRTGELFF. CDR3 in DNA: TGTGCCAGTAAGGGCATCGGGGGTCGCACCGGGGAGCTGTTTTTT.

The chain combines TRBV7-3 with TRBJ2-7; TRBD1 aligns across 8 bases. Germline V lookup: CDR1 SGHTA, CDR2 FQGTGA. The CDR3 sequence is 15 residues long. The J segment lost 4 bases and the V segment lost 4 bases, leaving 9 bases of the junction unmatched. The CDR3 loop reads CASSYAGTGPYEQYF. The CDR3 DNA reads TGTGCCAGCAGCTATGCAGGGACAGGCCCTTACGAGCAGTACTTC. Filled out from reference TRBV7-3 and TRBJ2-7, the complete variable domain reads GAGVSQTPSNKVTEKGKYVELRCDPISGHTALYWYRQSLGQGPEFLIYFQGTGAADDSGLPNDRFFAVRPEGSVSTLKIQRTERGDSAVYLCASSYAGTGPYEQYFGPGTRLTVT.

The chain recombines TRBV21-1 with TRBJ2-3; the D call in the table, TRBD2, was not verified against the DNA. TRBV21-1 is deemed a pseudogene. CDR3 length equals 16 residues. The CDR3 spells CASSNRRRASTDTQYF. CDR3 in DNA: TGTGCCAGCAGCAACAGGCGGAGGGCTAGCACAGATACGCAGTATTTT.

The chain recombines TRBV6-4 with TRBJ1-5; 9 nucleotides align to TRBD1. The CDR3 covers 18 residues. Germline trimming cut 1 base from V and 2 bases from J; bases unmatched to any gene: 9. Germline V gives CDR1 MRHNA, CDR2 SNTAGT. The CDR3 sequence: CASSDYPPRTGGNQPQHF. The CDR3 DNA sequence: TGTGCCAGCAGTGACTATCCGCCCCGGACAGGGGGCAATCAGCCCCAGCATTTT.

The chain is built from TRBV5-6 and TRBJ2-1; 7 nucleotides align to TRBD2. After removal of 4 bases from V and 6 bases from J, the junction contained 10 bases not matched to a gene. The germline CDR1 and CDR2 sequences are SGHDT and YYEEEE. The CDR3 length is 15 residues. CDR3 sequence reads: CASSPGGLGFNEQFF. The CDR3 DNA is TGTGCCAGCAGCCCCGGGGGGTTGGGCTTCAATGAGCAGTTCTTC.

J is TRBJ1-6 and V is TRBV5-8; 7 positions match TRBD1. This CDR3 has 14 residues. The germline V gene has CDR1 SGHTS and CDR2 YDEGEE. The V and J ends lost 3 bases and 7 bases, in that order; junction bases with no gene match: 4. The CDR3 region is CASSWMTGNSPLHF. CDR3 coding DNA: TGTGCCAGCAGCTGGATGACAGGGAATTCACCCCTCCACTTT.

The V and J genes are TRBV12-3 or TRBV12-4 and TRBJ1-5; D call uncertain. The V and J ends lost 3 bases and 7 bases respectively, with 10 bases between them. This CDR3 comprises 13 residues. The CDR3 region is CASSLEEGQPQHF. The DNA for the CDR3 is TGTGCCAGCAGTTTGGAGGAAGGACAGCCCCAGCATTTT.

The V and J genes are TRBV9 and TRBJ2-1; no firm D call. The ends were cut back, 0 bases at V and 9 bases at J, with 13 bases in the middle. Per the germline V gene, CDR1 is SGDLS and CDR2 is YYNGEE. This CDR3 contains 14 residues. The CDR3 DNA sequence: TGTGCCAGCAGCGTAGATCGAGTATACGGTGAGCAGTTCTTC. Residues: CASSVDRVYGEQFF.

V usage is TRBV4-2 and J usage is TRBJ2-3; TRBD1 might be the D (6 bases). The germline V gene has CDR1 LGHNA and CDR2 YNFKEQ. The V end lost 0 bases, the J end lost 8 bases, and 15 bases lay between the germline ends. This CDR3 region has 15 residues. CDR3 nucleotide sequence: TGTGCCAGCAGCCAAGATCGGGCAGGGGACGTTACGCAGTATTTT. It is translated as CASSQDRAGDVTQYF.

DNA for the CDR3: TGTGCCAGCAGCGTAGATCCAGAATACAATGAGCAGTTCTTC. Translated: CASSVDPEYNEQFF. This chain connects TRBV9 to TRBJ2-1, with D uncertain. V gave up 0 bases and J gave up 4 bases, with 8 bases separating them. The CDR3 spans 14 residues. CDR1 is SGDLS, CDR2 YYNGEE, per germline.

V is TRBV24-1 and J is TRBJ1-5; D is uncertain. Germline loops: CDR1 KGHDR, CDR2 SFDVKD. V lost 5 bases and J lost 8, with 15 bases in between. This CDR3 has 14 amino acids. The CDR3 region is CATSVSGRSEPQHF. Written as DNA, the CDR3 is TGTGCCACCAGTGTTTCAGGCCGCTCGGAGCCCCAGCATTTT.

For this clone: This CDR3 is also generated by other DNA sequences in the sample. The rearrangement uses TRBV4-2 and TRBJ2-1; TRBD1 might be the D (5 bases). CDR1 is LGHNA, CDR2 YNFKEQ, per germline. CDR3 length: 18 amino acids. Trimming cost V 1 base and J 4 bases, with 20 bases left between them. The CDR3 DNA reads as TGTGCCAGCAGCCAAGCCCCCACCGGACAAATAGAGTACAATGAGCAGTTCTTC. It is translated as CASSQAPTGQIEYNEQFF.

This CDR3 reads CASNRGTGELFF. CDR3 sequence (DNA): TGTGCCAGCAATAGAGGGACCGGGGAGCTGTTTTTT. The chain has TRBV12-3 or TRBV12-4 and TRBJ2-2, with D possibly TRBD2 on 5 matching bases. The V end was cut by 7 bases, the J end by 5 bases, with 8 bases between. The CDR3 is made up of 12 amino acids.